This TCR beta chain derives from a study of blood T cell repertoires in COVID-19. V dropped 6 bases and J dropped 7 bases, with 13 bases sitting between them. This CDR3 has 13 residues. CDR1 is WSHSY, CDR2 SAAADI, per germline. TCRdb's copy holds only in-frame clones and misses some; the assay was immunoSEQ multiplex PCR. The profile shows roughly 190,000 clones, roughly 90% of them singletons. J is TRBJ1-5 and V is TRBV10-2; weak D call: TRBD1 (5 bases). The sequencing input was peripheral blood. This sequence originates from a woman aged 55-69 years with COVID-19, enrolled during active disease. CDR3 sequence reads: CASSARQYQPQHF. The DNA of the CDR3 is TGCGCCAGCAGCGCCCGACAGTACCAGCCCCAGCATTTT.